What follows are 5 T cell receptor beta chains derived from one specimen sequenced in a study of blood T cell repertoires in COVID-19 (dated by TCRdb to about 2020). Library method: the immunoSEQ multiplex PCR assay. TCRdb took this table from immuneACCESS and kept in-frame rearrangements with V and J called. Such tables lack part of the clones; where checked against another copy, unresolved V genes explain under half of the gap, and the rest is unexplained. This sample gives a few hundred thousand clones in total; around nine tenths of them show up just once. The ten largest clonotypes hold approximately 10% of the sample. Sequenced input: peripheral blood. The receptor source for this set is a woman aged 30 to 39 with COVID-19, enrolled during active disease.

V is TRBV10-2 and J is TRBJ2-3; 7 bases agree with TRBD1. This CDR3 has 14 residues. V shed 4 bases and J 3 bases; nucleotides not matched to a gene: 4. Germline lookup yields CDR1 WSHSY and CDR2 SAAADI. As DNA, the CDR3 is TGCGCCAGCAGTGCCGGGACAGCAACAGATACGCAGTATTTT. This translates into CASSAGTATDTQYF.

The CDR3 bases are TGTGCCAGCAGCGCACTAGCGTCGGGCGGCTCCGAGCAGTACTTC. Protein product: CASSALASGGSEQYF. The rearrangement uses TRBV7-2 and TRBJ2-7; 7 bases agree with TRBD2. This CDR3 spans 15 amino acids. CDR1 and CDR2 (germline): SGHTA, FQGNSA. Trimming removed 5 bases from V and 6 bases from J; junction bases left unmatched: 13.

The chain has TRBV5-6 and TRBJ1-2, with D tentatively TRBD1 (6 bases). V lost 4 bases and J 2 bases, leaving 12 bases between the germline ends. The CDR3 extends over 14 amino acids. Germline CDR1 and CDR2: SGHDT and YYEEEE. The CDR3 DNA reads TGTGCCAGCAGCCCGGGGGGGGGCAACTATGGCTACACCTTC. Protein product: CASSPGGGNYGYTF.

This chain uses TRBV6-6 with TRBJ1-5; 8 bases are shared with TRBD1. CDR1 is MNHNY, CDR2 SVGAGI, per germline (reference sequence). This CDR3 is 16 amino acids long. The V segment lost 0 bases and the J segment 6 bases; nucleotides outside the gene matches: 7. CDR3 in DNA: TGTGCCAGCAGTTACTCGCTCAGACAGGGGAGTCAGCCCCAGCATTTT. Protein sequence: CASSYSLRQGSQPQHF.

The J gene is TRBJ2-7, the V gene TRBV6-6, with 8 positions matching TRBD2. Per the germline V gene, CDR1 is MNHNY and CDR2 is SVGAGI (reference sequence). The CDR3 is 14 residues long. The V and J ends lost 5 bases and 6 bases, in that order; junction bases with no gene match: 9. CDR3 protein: CASSPTRGGPEQYF. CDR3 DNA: TGTGCCAGCAGTCCTACCCGCGGGGGGCCCGAGCAGTACTTC.